This T cell receptor beta chain was observed in a study of T cell responses to AZD1222 COVID-19 vaccine. Whole-study results and caveats: The donors showed a predominance of white British ancestry and of females, with possible underestimation of clonal diversity. Within unmutated variant regions lay the reported targets of nearly half of spike-specific TCRs.

Profiled with immunoSEQ multiplex PCR; TCRdb holds only in-frame clones, not every one. This table holds more than 100,000 clones, approximately 90% found once. The CDR3 spans 15 residues. Note on this clone: Its antigen is not identified.

The rearrangement joins TRBV12-2 to TRBJ2-5; the table's TRBD2 call for D was not verified on the DNA. TRBV12-2 is classified as a pseudogene. This specimen was peripheral blood, taken 28 days after the second AZD1222 dose. The receptor was isolated from an adult who received the AZD1222 COVID-19 vaccine. The CDR3 here is CASRRGAADEETQYF. CDR3 sequence (DNA): TGTGCAAGTCGCCGCGGGGCTGCGGATGAGGAGACCCAGTACTTC.